This TCR beta chain was retrieved from a study of blood T cells in healthy people across ages. Total RNA extracted from each sample amounted to at least 6 micrograms. Regarding this clonotype: Its antigen remains unknown.

Study findings and constraints: The CMV status of each donor remained undetermined, and this could have confounded shifts in expanded clonotypes.

Through a sample-barcoded 5' primer and a J-beta primer mix, a second PCR was run for about 6 to 11 cycles. MiXCR, run by TCRdb on the 5' RACE reads, gives a single entry per CDR3 protein. The data contain over 500,000 distinct CDR3 sequences, about 28% of them singletons. CDR1 is SGHTA, CDR2 FQGNSA, per germline. The CDR3 has 15 amino acids. Trimming shortened V by 1 base and J by 2 bases, and 11 bases separated the two germline ends. The same data also contributed to another study, on T cells of mothers and their children. From that study: A few healthy Caucasian mothers served as donors, and their six children did as well. Researchers report slightly higher, though non-significant, overlap in related mother-child pairs than in unrelated pairs.

The chain has TRBV7-2 and TRBJ1-2, with D perhaps TRBD1 (5 bases). Input material: blood. The source of this sequence is a boy aged 2 to 10 in good health. CDR3 DNA: TGTGCCAGCAGCTTAGTGCTGACAGACAACTATGGCTACACCTTC. This translates into CASSLVLTDNYGYTF.